The rows below give T cell receptor beta chains drawn from one sample of a study of Ad26.COV2.S vaccination and SARS-CoV-2 variants. The table came from immunoSEQ multiplex PCR; TCRdb's copy has only in-frame clones and leaves some out. The sample has 440,000 or so clones, around 91% seen once. This specimen consisted of peripheral blood, obtained in a trial of Ad26.COV2.S vaccine versus placebo. The receptor source for this set is a person between 18 and 65 years old who received the Ad26.COV2.S COVID-19 vaccine or a placebo. Each CDR3 is given with its conserved first and last residue. D genes are given only for firm matches. A clone size is listed for some rows: how often the clone was seen (once, few, many), or a class if it is expanded.

j_call: TRBJ2-7
cdr3_length: 13
v_call: TRBV6-1
d_call: NA
clone_size: once
cdr3_nt: TGTGCCAGCAGTGAAAAAAGGGCAGGGAAGCAGTACTTC
cdr3_aa: CASSEKRAGKQYF

j_call: TRBJ2-1
cdr3_length: 14
v_call: TRBV3-1/TRBV3-2
d_call: TRBD2
clone_size: NA
cdr3_nt: TGTGCCAGCAGCCCGCCAGGGAGGGCGTATGAGCAGTTCTTC
cdr3_aa: CASSPPGRAYEQFF

j_call: TRBJ1-3
cdr3_length: 15
v_call: TRBV3-1/TRBV3-2
d_call: NA
clone_size: NA
cdr3_nt: TGTGCCAGCAGCCAAGATGTGACATCTGGAAACACCATATATTTT
cdr3_aa: CASSQDVTSGNTIYF

j_call: TRBJ2-1
cdr3_length: 17
v_call: TRBV11-2
d_call: TRBD2
clone_size: NA
cdr3_nt: TGTGCCAGCAGCTTGGGACTAGCGGGAGGGGGCTACAATGAGCAGTTCTTC
cdr3_aa: CASSLGLAGGGYNEQFF

j_call: TRBJ2-7
cdr3_length: 14
v_call: TRBV7-2
d_call: NA
clone_size: few
cdr3_nt: TGTGCCAGCAGCCCGCTTTTCGTAACCTACGAGCAGTACTTC
cdr3_aa: CASSPLFVTYEQYF

j_call: TRBJ1-4
cdr3_length: 15
v_call: TRBV28
d_call: TRBD1
clone_size: NA
cdr3_nt: TGTGCCAGCAGTTCACCGGGACAGGGAGGTGAAAAACTGTTTTTT
cdr3_aa: CASSSPGQGGEKLFF

j_call: TRBJ1-4
cdr3_length: 17
v_call: TRBV7-3
d_call: NA
clone_size: NA
cdr3_nt: TGTGCCAGCAGCTTACGCGGGGAGGACGCAACTAATGAAAAACTGTTTTTT
cdr3_aa: CASSLRGEDATNEKLFF

j_call: TRBJ2-2
cdr3_length: 15
v_call: TRBV9
d_call: TRBD2
clone_size: NA
cdr3_nt: TGTGCCAGCAGCGTAGGCGGGGGGAACACCGGGGAGCTGTTTTTT
cdr3_aa: CASSVGGGNTGELFF

j_call: TRBJ1-5
cdr3_length: 14
v_call: TRBV6-2/TRBV6-3
d_call: NA
clone_size: NA
cdr3_nt: TGTGCCAGCAGTTACGTTGGGGGGCGGCAGCCCCAGCATTTT
cdr3_aa: CASSYVGGRQPQHF

j_call: TRBJ1-3
cdr3_length: 14
v_call: TRBV25-1
d_call: TRBD1
clone_size: NA
cdr3_nt: TGTGCCAGCAGTAAACAGGGGGCTGGAAACACCATATATTTT
cdr3_aa: CASSKQGAGNTIYF

j_call: TRBJ2-1
cdr3_length: 10
v_call: TRBV29-1
d_call: TRBD1
clone_size: once
cdr3_nt: TGCAGCGTTGAAGGACAGGGGGAGTTCTTC
cdr3_aa: CSVEGQGEFF

j_call: TRBJ2-7
cdr3_length: 12
v_call: TRBV29-1
d_call: TRBD1
clone_size: NA
cdr3_nt: TGCAGCGTGAAGGGACAGACCTACGAGCAGTACTTC
cdr3_aa: CSVKGQTYEQYF